This is a list of T cell receptor beta chains from one sample in a study of OX40 agonist ivuxolimab in advanced cancers. Clones were sequenced by immunoSEQ multiplex PCR, and TCRdb holds only the in-frame ones, with some missing. The sample has around 20,000 clones, approximately 88% seen once. The sequencing here drew on CD4+ or CD8+ T cells sorted from blood, taken in a trial of the OX40 agonist ivuxolimab. Receptor source: an adult with an advanced solid tumor such as melanoma, head and neck, liver or kidney cancer. The CDR3 runs from the conserved cysteine through the conserved F or W. A D gene is named only where the DNA matches it firmly. The size entry is marked missing in some rows and otherwise reads once, few, many or a size class.

TRBV5-6	TRBD2	15	TRBJ2-1	.	CASSFGTSIYNEQFF	TGTGCCAGCAGCTTCGGGACTAGCATTTACAATGAGCAGTTCTTC
TRBV7-9	TRBD1	15	TRBJ1-5	.	CASSLGDRGELAQHF	TGTGCCAGCAGCTTAGGGGACAGGGGGGAGTTGGCCCAGCATTTT
TRBV7-9	.	14	TRBJ2-1	.	CASSLEGSYNEQFF	TGTGCCAGCAGCTTAGAGGGGAGCTACAATGAGCAGTTCTTC
TRBV20-1	.	9	TRBJ1-2	.	CSAPGGYTF	TGCAGTGCACCTGGGGGCTACACCTTC
TRBV5-4	TRBD1	14	TRBJ2-2	.	CASSTYRGTGELFF	TGTGCCAGCAGCACCTACAGGGGCACCGGGGAGCTGTTTTTT
TRBV27	.	12	TRBJ2-2	.	CASRRATGELFF	TGTGCCAGCAGAAGGGCGACCGGGGAGCTGTTTTTT
TRBV6-6	.	14	TRBJ1-4	.	CASSWAATNEKLFF	TGTGCCAGCAGTTGGGCGGCAACTAATGAAAAACTGTTTTTT
TRBV27	TRBD1	16	TRBJ2-1	.	CASTHGGGQGLHEQFF	TGTGCCAGCACCCATGGGGGGGGACAGGGGTTGCATGAGCAGTTCTTC
TRBV9	TRBD1	16	TRBJ2-3	.	CASSVEAGGVTDTQYF	TGTGCCAGCAGCGTAGAGGCAGGGGGTGTGACAGATACGCAGTATTTT
TRBV6-4	TRBD2	16	TRBJ2-1	medium-sized	CASSDSASGGADEQFF	TGTGCCAGCAGTGACTCGGCTAGCGGGGGGGCAGATGAGCAGTTCTTC
TRBV6-5	.	12	TRBJ2-7	.	CATSDRFYEQYF	TGTGCCACCAGCGACAGGTTCTACGAGCAGTACTTC
TRBV19	.	13	TRBJ1-3	.	CASSSFSGNTIYF	TGTGCCAGTAGTAGTTTCTCTGGAAACACCATATATTTT
TRBV9	.	14	TRBJ2-7	.	CASSVRDGSYEQYF	TGTGCCAGCAGCGTCCGGGACGGGTCCTACGAGCAGTACTTC
TRBV2	.	13	TRBJ2-3	.	CAGPRASTDTQYF	TGTGCCGGACCCCGAGCTAGCACAGATACGCAGTATTTT
TRBV4-1	.	14	TRBJ2-7	few	CASSQVELTYEQYF	TGCGCCAGCAGCCAAGTAGAGCTTACCTACGAGCAGTACTTC
TRBV27	TRBD1	14	TRBJ1-2	.	CASSLGGQGGGYTF	TGTGCCAGCAGTTTAGGGGGACAGGGTGGGGGCTACACCTTC
TRBV11-2	TRBD2	16	TRBJ2-1	.	CASSLGPSGGYNEQFF	TGTGCCAGCAGCTTAGGGCCTAGCGGGGGGTACAATGAGCAGTTCTTC
TRBV6-5	TRBD1	15	TRBJ2-7	.	CASSYSPRGNYEQYF	TGTGCCAGCAGTTACTCACCCAGGGGGAACTACGAGCAGTACTTC
TRBV29-1	TRBD1	13	TRBJ2-1	once	CSVPEQGVPGQFF	TGCAGCGTTCCCGAACAGGGGGTCCCCGGGCAGTTCTTC
TRBV4-2	TRBD2	16	TRBJ2-3	.	CASSHPRGGGTDTQYF	TGTGCCAGCAGCCACCCCCGTGGGGGGGGCACAGATACGCAGTATTTT